What follows are 2 T cell receptor beta chains derived from one specimen sequenced in a study of blood T cells in healthy people across ages. Together with a sample-barcoded 5' primer, a J-beta primer mix was included in a second PCR lasting about 7 to 12 cycles. TCRdb analysed the 5' RACE reads with MiXCR anew, one entry per CDR3 protein. The top ten hold less than 20% of the sample, which has about 570,000 distinct CDR3 sequences, approximately 25% seen once. Sequencing used blood. The receptors stem from a woman between 70 and 85 years old in good health.

This clonotype was observed a handful of times. The chain links TRBV12-3 or TRBV12-4 to TRBJ1-2; D gene uncertain. V was pared by 3 bases and J by 8 bases, with 13 bases between. This CDR3 comprises 13 residues. The CDR3 sequence is CASSFGGNTGYTF. The CDR3 region has the DNA TGTGCCAGCAGTTTCGGAGGGAATACCGGCTACACCTTC.

To note about this clonotype: A much larger clone differs from this one at a single base, so this may be a read error. CDR3 DNA: TGCAGCACCAGGACAGCTAAGAACACTGAAGCTTTCTTT. Amino acids: CSTRTAKNTEAFF. The chain links TRBV29-1 to TRBJ1-1, with a weak D call TRBD1 (6 bases). V dropped 8 bases and J dropped 1 base, with 14 bases sitting between them. This CDR3 has 13 residues. The germline V gene encodes CDR1 SQVTM and CDR2 ANQGSEA.